This TCR beta chain was recorded in a study of T cell changes during pregnancy in multiple sclerosis. The J segment lost 3 bases and the V segment lost 6 bases, leaving 4 bases of the junction unmatched. The CDR3 spans 13 residues. In germline, CDR1 is MNHEY, CDR2 SVGAGI. Assay used: immunoSEQ multiplex PCR; TCRdb lists only in-frame clones, some missing. Of some 37,000 clones in the sample, roughly nine tenths were seen once. The material sequenced was CD4+ T cells from peripheral blood mononuclear cells, taken before pregnancy. The receptor was isolated from a female donor with multiple sclerosis, enrolled in a pregnancy study. The rearrangement uses TRBV6-5 and TRBJ1-1, with 7 bases fitting TRBD1. CDR3 DNA: TGTGCCAGCAGACCTACAGGGGACACTGAAGCTTTCTTT. It encodes CASRPTGDTEAFF.